This T cell receptor (beta chain) was captured by sequencing in a study of cytomegalovirus exposure and HLA in healthy donors. The study's findings and limits: Fewer than 20,000 TCR beta sequences were associated with HLA alleles at 0.05 false discovery rate in a later analysis. In a later analysis, a missense DCLRE1C variant was linked to TCR beta V- and J-gene trimming. Researchers reported that three CMV-associated chains were confirmed in vitro as CMV antigen-specific.

About this clone: Its target is unknown.

Use of 60 Vbeta and 13 Jbeta primers characterized the PCR. Per the study methods: Later analysis identified approximately 88 million unique TCR beta chains, roughly 11 million shared. Using immunoSEQ multiplex PCR, the repertoire was profiled, and TCRdb retains in-frame clones only, with some absent. The V and J calls and clone size were taken over from that table, and D and trimming were inferred from the DNA. The table lists 150,000 to 250,000 clones, with roughly 0.74% in the top ten. Deletions cut 7 bases from V and 4 bases from J, with 23 bases between. The CDR3 spans 16 residues. Germline V gene lookup returns CDR1 SGHNT and CDR2 YYREEE (reference sequence).

This chain connects TRBV5-4 to TRBJ1-1; no firm D call. Sequenced material: PBMCs. The receptor was isolated from a boy aged 5 to 17 in good health and CMV-seronegative. CDR3 loop: CASGSSPGPVATEAFF. CDR3 coding DNA: TGTGCCAGCGGTTCTAGTCCGGGTCCCGTGGCCACTGAAGCTTTCTTT.